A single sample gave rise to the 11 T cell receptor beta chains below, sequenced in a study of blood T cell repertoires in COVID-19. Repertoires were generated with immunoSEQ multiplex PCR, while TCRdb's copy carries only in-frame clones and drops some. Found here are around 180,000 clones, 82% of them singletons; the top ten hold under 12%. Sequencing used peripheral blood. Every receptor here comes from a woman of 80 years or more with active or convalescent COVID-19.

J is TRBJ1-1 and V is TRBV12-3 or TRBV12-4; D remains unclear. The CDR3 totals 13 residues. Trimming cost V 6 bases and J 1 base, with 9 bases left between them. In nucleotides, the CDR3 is TGTGCCAGCAGAATTGCGGAGAACACTGAAGCTTTCTTT. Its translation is CASRIAENTEAFF.

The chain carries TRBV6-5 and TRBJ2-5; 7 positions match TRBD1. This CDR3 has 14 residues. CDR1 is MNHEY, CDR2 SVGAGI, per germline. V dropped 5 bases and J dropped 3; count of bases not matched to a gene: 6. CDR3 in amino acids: CASSPGTAKETQYF. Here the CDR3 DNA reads TGTGCCAGCAGTCCCGGGACAGCCAAAGAGACCCAGTACTTC.

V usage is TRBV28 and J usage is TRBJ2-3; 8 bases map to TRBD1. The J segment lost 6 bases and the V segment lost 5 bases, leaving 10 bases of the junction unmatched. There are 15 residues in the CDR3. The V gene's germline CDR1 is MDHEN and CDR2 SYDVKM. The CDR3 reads CASSPPDRGWDTQYF. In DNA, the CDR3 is TGTGCCAGCAGTCCCCCCGACAGGGGTTGGGATACGCAGTATTTT.

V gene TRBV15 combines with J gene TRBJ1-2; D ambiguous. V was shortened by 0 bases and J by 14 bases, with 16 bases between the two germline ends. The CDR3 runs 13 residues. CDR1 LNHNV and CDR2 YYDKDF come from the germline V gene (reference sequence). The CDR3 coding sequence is TGTGCCACCAGCAGAGATTCCGAGTTTAGGCGGACCTTC. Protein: CATSRDSEFRRTF.

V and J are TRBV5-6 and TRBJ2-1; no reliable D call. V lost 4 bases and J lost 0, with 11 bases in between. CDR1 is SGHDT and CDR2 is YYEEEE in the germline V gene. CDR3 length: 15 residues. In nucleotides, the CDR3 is TGTGCCAGCAGCACGGCTAGTAGCTCCTACAATGAGCAGTTCTTC. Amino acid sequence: CASSTASSSYNEQFF.

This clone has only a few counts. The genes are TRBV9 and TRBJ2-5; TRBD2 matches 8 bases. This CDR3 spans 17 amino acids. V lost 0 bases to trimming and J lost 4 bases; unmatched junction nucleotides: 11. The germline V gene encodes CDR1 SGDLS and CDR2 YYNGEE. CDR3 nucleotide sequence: TGTGCCAGCAGCGTAGGGGTTAGCGGGGATGGGGGAGAGACCCAGTACTTC. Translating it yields CASSVGVSGDGGETQYF.

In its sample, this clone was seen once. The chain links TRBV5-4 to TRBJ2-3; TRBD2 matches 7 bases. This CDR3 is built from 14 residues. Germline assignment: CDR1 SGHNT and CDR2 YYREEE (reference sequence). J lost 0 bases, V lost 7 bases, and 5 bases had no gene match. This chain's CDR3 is CASQVSGSTDTQYF. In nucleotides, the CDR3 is TGTGCCAGCCAGGTTAGCGGGAGCACAGATACGCAGTATTTT.

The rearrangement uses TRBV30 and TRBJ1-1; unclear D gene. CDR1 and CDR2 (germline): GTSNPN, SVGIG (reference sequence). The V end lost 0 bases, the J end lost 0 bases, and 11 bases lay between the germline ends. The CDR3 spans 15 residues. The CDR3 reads CAWSVPSPMNTEAFF. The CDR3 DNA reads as TGTGCCTGGAGTGTACCGAGTCCCATGAACACTGAAGCTTTCTTT. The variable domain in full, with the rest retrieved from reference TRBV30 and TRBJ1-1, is SQTIHQWPATLVQPVGSPLSLECTVEGTSNPNLYWYRQAAGRGLQLLFYSVGIGQISSEVPQNLSASRPQDRQFILSSKKLLLSDSGFYLCAWSVPSPMNTEAFFGQGTRLTVV.

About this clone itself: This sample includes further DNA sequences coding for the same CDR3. The chain's CDR3 is CASGLGSQPQHF. The DNA for the CDR3 is TGTGCTAGTGGTTTGGGAAGCCAGCCCCAGCATTTT. The chain joins TRBV12-5 to TRBJ1-5, with D unresolved. Trimming pared 1 base from V and 7 bases from J, leaving 5 bases between. The CDR3 covers 12 residues. Germline CDR1 is LGHNT and CDR2 is FRNRAP.

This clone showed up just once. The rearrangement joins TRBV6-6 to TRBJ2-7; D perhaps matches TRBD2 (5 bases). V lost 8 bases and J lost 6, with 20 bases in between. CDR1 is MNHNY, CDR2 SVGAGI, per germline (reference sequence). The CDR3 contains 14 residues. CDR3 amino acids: CASRTPRGYGEQYF. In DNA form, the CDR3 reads TGTGCCAGCCGTACTCCTCGAGGGTACGGCGAGCAGTACTTC.

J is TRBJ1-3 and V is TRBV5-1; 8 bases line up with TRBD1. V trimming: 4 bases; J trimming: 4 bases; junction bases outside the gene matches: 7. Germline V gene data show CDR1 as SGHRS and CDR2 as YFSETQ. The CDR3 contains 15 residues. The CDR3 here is CASSPQTGAGNTIYF. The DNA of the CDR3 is TGCGCCAGCAGCCCTCAGACAGGGGCGGGAAACACCATATATTTT.